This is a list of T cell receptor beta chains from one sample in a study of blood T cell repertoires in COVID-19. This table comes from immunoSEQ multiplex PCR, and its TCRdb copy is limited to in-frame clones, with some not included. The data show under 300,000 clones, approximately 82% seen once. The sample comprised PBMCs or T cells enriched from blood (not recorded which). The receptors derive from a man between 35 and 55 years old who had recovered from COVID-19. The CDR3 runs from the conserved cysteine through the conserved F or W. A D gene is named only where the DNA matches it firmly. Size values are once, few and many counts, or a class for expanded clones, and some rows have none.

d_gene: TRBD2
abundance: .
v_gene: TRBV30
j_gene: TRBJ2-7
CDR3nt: TGTGCCTGGAGTCCCAGGACTAGCGGGACCTACGAGCAGTACTTC
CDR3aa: CAWSPRTSGTYEQYF

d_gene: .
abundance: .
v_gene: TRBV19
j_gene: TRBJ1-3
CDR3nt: TGTGCCACCCTAGCGGTGGAGGGACTGAGAAACACCATATATTTT
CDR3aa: CATLAVEGLRNTIYF

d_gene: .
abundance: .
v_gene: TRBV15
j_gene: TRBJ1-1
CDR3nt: TGTGCCACCAGCAGAGATAGAGGAATTCCCATGAACACTGAAGCTTTCTTT
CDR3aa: CATSRDRGIPMNTEAFF

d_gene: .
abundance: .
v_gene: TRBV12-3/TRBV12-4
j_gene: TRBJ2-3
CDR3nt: TGTGCCAGCAGTTTACTAGGGGGAGATACGCAGTATTTT
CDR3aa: CASSLLGGDTQYF

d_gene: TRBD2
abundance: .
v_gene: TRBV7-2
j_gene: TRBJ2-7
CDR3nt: TGTGCCAGCAGCTTAGGTGGGACTAGCGGGGGGGCTTTCTACGAGCAGTACTTC
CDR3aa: CASSLGGTSGGAFYEQYF

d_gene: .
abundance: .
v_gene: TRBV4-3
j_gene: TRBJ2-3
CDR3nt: TGCGCCAGCAGCCAAGACACCCCTCGGTCCCTAGGAGATACGCAGTATTTT
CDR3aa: CASSQDTPRSLGDTQYF

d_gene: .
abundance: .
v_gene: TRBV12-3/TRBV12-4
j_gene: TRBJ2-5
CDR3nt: TGTGCCAGCAGTTTAACGGTAGAGACCCAGTACTTC
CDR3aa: CASSLTVETQYF

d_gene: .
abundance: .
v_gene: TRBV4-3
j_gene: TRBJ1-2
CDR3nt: TGCGCCAGCAGCCAAGGAGCAGGAAGCTATGGCTACACCTTC
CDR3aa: CASSQGAGSYGYTF

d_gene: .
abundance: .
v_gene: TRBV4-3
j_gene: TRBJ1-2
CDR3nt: TGCGCCAGCAGCCAATTGGGCTTGCTCTATGGCTACACCTTC
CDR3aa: CASSQLGLLYGYTF

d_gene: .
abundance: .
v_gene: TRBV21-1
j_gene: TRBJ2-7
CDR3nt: TGTGCCAGCAGCAAATTGGGGCCGGGACAGTACTCCTACGAGCAGTACTTC
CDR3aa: CASSKLGPGQYSYEQYF

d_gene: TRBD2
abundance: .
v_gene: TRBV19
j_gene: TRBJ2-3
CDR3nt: TGTGCCAGTAGTAACCCTCCGGGGGGAACAGATACGCAGTATTTT
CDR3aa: CASSNPPGGTDTQYF

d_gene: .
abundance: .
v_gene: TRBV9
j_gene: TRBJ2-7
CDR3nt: TGTGCCAGCAGCTCTGACATCTCCTACGAGCAGTACTTC
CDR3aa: CASSSDISYEQYF

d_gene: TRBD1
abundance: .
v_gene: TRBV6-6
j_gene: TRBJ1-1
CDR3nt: TGTGCCAGCAGTTACTCGACCTCGACAGGGGGACCTGAAGCTTTCTTT
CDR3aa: CASSYSTSTGGPEAFF

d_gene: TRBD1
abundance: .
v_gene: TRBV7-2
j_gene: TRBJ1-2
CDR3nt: TGTGCCAGCAGCTTACGGCAGGGGGACTATGGCTACACCTTC
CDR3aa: CASSLRQGDYGYTF

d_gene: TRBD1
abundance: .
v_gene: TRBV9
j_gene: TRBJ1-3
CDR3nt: TGTGCCAGCAGCGTATCCGGGACAGACTCTGGAAACACCATATATTTT
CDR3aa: CASSVSGTDSGNTIYF

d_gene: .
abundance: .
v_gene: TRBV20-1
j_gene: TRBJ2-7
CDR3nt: TGCAGTGCCCTAGGACGGGGGCAGTACTTC
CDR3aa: CSALGRGQYF

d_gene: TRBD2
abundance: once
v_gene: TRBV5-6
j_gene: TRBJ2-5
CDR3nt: TGTGCCAGCAGCGGCGGTGTGTTGGGGCCCGGGGGGATTGGGACCCAGTACTTC
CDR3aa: CASSGGVLGPGGIGTQYF

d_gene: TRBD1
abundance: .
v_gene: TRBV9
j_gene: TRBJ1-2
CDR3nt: TGTGCCAGCAGCGTCGGGACAGGCCTTAACTATGGCTACACCTTC
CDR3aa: CASSVGTGLNYGYTF

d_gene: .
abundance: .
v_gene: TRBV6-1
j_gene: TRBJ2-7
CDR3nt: TGTGCCAGCAGTGAAGCCTGGGGGGGCCTTTACGAGCAGTACTTC
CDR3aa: CASSEAWGGLYEQYF

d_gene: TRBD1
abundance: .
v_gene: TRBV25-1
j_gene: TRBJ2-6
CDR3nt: TGTGCCAGCGGGTATCCCGGGACAGGGGTCGGGGCCAACGTCCTGACTTTC
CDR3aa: CASGYPGTGVGANVLTF

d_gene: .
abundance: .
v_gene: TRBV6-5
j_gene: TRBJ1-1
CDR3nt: TGTGCCAGCAGTCATCGGGGTAGAGGTACTGAAGCTTTCTTT
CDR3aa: CASSHRGRGTEAFF

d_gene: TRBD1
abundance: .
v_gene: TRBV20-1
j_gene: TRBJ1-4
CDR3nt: TGCAGTGCTACACCGGGACAGAAACTGTTTTTT
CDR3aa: CSATPGQKLFF

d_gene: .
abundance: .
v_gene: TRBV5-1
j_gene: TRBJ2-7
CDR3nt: TGCGCCAGCAGCTTGGTTGCCGGTTCCTACGAGCAGTACTTC
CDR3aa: CASSLVAGSYEQYF

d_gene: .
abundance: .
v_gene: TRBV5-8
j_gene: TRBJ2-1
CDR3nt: TGTGCCAGCAGCTTGAAGTTGGTGGCGGCCTACAATGAGCAGTTCTTC
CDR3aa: CASSLKLVAAYNEQFF

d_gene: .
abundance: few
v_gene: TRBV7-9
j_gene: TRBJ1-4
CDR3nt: TGTGCCAGCAGCTCCTCGACCGGGACAAGAGAAAAACTGTTTTTT
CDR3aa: CASSSSTGTREKLFF